Below, 15 T cell receptor beta chains from the same sample are listed, as sequenced in a study of early stage breast cancer tumors. Clones were sequenced by immunoSEQ multiplex PCR, and TCRdb holds only the in-frame ones, with some missing. The sample has 25,000 to 30,000 clones; 80% to 90% are singletons. Sequencing was carried out using blood. The origin of the receptors is a person aged 45-65 years with breast cancer.

The rearrangement links TRBV7-9 to TRBJ1-6; no reliable D call. The CDR3 sequence is 14 residues long. V lost 5 bases and J lost 4, with 9 bases in between. The V gene's germline CDR1 is SEHNR and CDR2 FQNEAQ (reference sequence). The CDR3 loop reads CASSPGRYNSPLHF. The CDR3, as DNA: TGTGCCAGCAGCCCCGGACGTTATAATTCACCCCTCCACTTT.

V is TRBV19 and J is TRBJ2-2, with TRBD1 identical over 8 bases. Trimming took 3 bases from V and 0 from J; bases not matched to a gene: 3. Germline assignment: CDR1 LNHDA and CDR2 SQIVND (reference sequence). The length of the CDR3 is 16 residues. CDR3 protein: CASSIGTGSNTGELFF. CDR3 nucleotide sequence: TGTGCCAGTAGTATCGGGACAGGCTCGAACACCGGGGAGCTGTTTTTT.

This sequence joins TRBV18 and TRBJ2-7, with TRBD1 matching 10 bases. V dropped 2 bases and J dropped 4; count of bases not matched to a gene: 2. CDR3 size: 14 residues. Germline V gene lookup returns CDR1 KGHSH and CDR2 LQKENI. The CDR3 sequence is CASSPGTGEYEQYF. The CDR3 region has the DNA TGTGCCAGCTCACCAGGGACAGGGGAGTACGAGCAGTACTTC. Using reference TRBV18 and TRBJ2-7 for the parts outside the CDR3, the full variable domain is NAGVMQNPRHLVRRRGQEARLRCSPMKGHSHVYWYRQLPEEGLKFMVYLQKENIIDESGMPKERFSAEFPKEGPSILRIQQVVRGDSAAYFCASSPGTGEYEQYFGPGTRLTVT.

CDR3 sequence reads: CASSIGHFRQRVAKNIQYF. CDR3 DNA: TGTGCCAGTAGTATTGGCCATTTCCGACAGCGGGTAGCCAAAAACATTCAGTACTTC. The chain recombines TRBV19 with TRBJ2-4; TRBD2 might be the D (6 bases). The CDR3 runs 19 residues. V dropped 3 bases and J dropped 0 bases, with 21 bases sitting between them. Germline V CDR1 and CDR2: LNHDA, SQIVND (reference sequence). Drawing the rest from reference TRBV19 and TRBJ2-4, the complete variable domain is DGGITQSPKYLFRKEGQNVTLSCEQNLNHDAMYWYRQDPGQGLRLIYYSQIVNDFQKGDIAEGYSVSREKKESFPLTVTSAQKNPTAFYLCASSIGHFRQRVAKNIQYFGAGTRLSVL.

The rearrangement links TRBV11-2 to TRBJ2-1; 8 positions match TRBD2. Germline V gene sequence: CDR1 SGHAT, CDR2 FQNNGV. The CDR3 is made up of 15 amino acids. V lost 0 bases, J lost 10 bases, and 8 bases stayed unmatched. Here the CDR3 reads CASSLEPSGSKEQFF. In nucleotides, the CDR3 is TGTGCCAGCAGCTTAGAACCGAGCGGGAGTAAAGAGCAGTTCTTC.

The chain couples TRBV6-1 to TRBJ2-7; 7 bases map to TRBD1. J gave up 2 bases and V 2 bases, and 6 bases lay outside the gene matches. There are 15 residues in the CDR3. The germline gives CDR1 MNHNS, CDR2 SASEGT. The CDR3 DNA reads as TGTGCCAGCAGTGAATTCCAACAGGGGACCTACGAGCAGTACTTC. As protein: CASSEFQQGTYEQYF.

J is TRBJ2-7 and V is TRBV7-2; D is uncertain. The V end lost 5 bases, the J end lost 3 bases, and 17 bases lay between the germline ends. This CDR3 is built from 15 residues. In germline, CDR1 is SGHTA, CDR2 FQGNSA. The CDR3 protein is CASSPHYSRHYEQYF. The CDR3 DNA is TGTGCCAGCAGCCCCCATTATAGCAGACACTACGAGCAGTACTTC. Drawing the rest from reference TRBV7-2 and TRBJ2-7, the complete variable domain is GAGVSQSPSNKVTEKGKDVELRCDPISGHTALYWYRQSLGQGLEFLIYFQGNSAPDKSGLPSDRFSAERTGGSVSTLTIQRTQQEDSAVYLCASSPHYSRHYEQYFGPGTRLTVT.

The genes are TRBV6-1 and TRBJ1-1, with D possibly being TRBD1 (5 bases). V lost 4 bases to trimming and J lost 10 bases, with 22 bases between them. This CDR3 region has 15 residues. Germline V lookup: CDR1 MNHNS, CDR2 SASEGT. This CDR3 reads CASSVDRPGVEGAFF. CDR3 nucleotide sequence: TGTGCCAGCAGTGTAGACAGACCTGGCGTTGAGGGAGCTTTCTTT.

The chain combines TRBV6-5 with TRBJ2-3; D call uncertain. Looked up from germline, CDR1 is MNHEY and CDR2 is SVGAGI. Trimming cost V 3 bases and J 8 bases, with 6 bases left between them. The CDR3 has 11 amino acids. The CDR3 reads CASSYYGTQYF. The CDR3 coding sequence is TGTGCCAGCAGTTATTACGGTACGCAGTATTTT.

This clone appeared a few times. The junction differs from germline at one of its ends, possibly a read error. The gene calls are TRBV28 and TRBJ1-4; no firm D call. Germline CDR1 is MDHEN and CDR2 is SYDVKM. The CDR3 has 10 residues. The CDR3 here is CASSPARADF. CDR3 in DNA: TGTGCCAGCAGCCCGGCAAGGGCCGACTTT.

CDR3 coding DNA: TGCGCCAGCAACAGGGACTACAATGAGCAGTTCTTC. Protein product: CASNRDYNEQFF. This chain links TRBV10-2 with TRBJ2-1, with D maybe TRBD1 (6 bases). The CDR3 covers 12 residues. Trimming removed 7 bases at V and 3 bases at J, with 7 bases between. Germline values: CDR1 WSHSY, CDR2 SAAADI.

The V gene is TRBV5-4, the J gene TRBJ2-5, with D tentatively TRBD1 (5 bases). The germline gives CDR1 SGHNT, CDR2 YYREEE (reference sequence). The CDR3 consists of 15 residues. Trimming pared 2 bases from V and 0 bases from J, leaving 11 bases between. The CDR3 region has the DNA TGTGCCAGCAGCTTCCTGACGGACAACCAAGAGACCCAGTACTTC. Residues: CASSFLTDNQETQYF. The full variable domain, its missing parts supplied by reference TRBV5-4 and TRBJ2-5, is ETGVTQSPTHLIKTRGQQVTLRCSSQSGHNTVSWYQQALGQGPQFIFQYYREEENGRGNFPPRFSGLQFPNYSSELNVNALELDDSALYLCASSFLTDNQETQYFGPGTRLLVL.

The rearrangement links TRBV5-6 to TRBJ2-4; TRBD1 matches 8 bases. The junction had 5 bases not matched to a gene; V was cut back by 1 base and J by 8 bases. The germline CDR1 and CDR2 sequences are SGHDT and YYEEEE. The CDR3 has 14 residues. The CDR3 spells CASSLKDRAHIQYF. In DNA form, the CDR3 reads TGTGCCAGCAGCTTGAAGGACAGGGCGCACATTCAGTACTTC.

The genes are TRBV4-1 and TRBJ1-4, with 9 positions matching TRBD1. Trimming cost V 2 bases and J 8 bases; bases outside gene matches: 9. CDR1 and CDR2 from the germline V gene are MGHRA and YSYEKL. CDR3 length: 16 residues. The CDR3 DNA reads TGCGCCAGCAGCCAATTATTACAGGGGGCGAAGGAAAAACTGTTTTTT. Amino acids: CASSQLLQGAKEKLFF.

The genes are TRBV6-1 and TRBJ2-1, with D possibly matching TRBD1 (6 bases). V was shortened by 4 bases and J by 4 bases, with 8 bases between the two germline ends. Germline values: CDR1 MNHNS, CDR2 SASEGT. This CDR3 has 13 amino acids. The CDR3: CASSGQEYNEQFF. Here the CDR3 DNA reads TGTGCCAGCAGTGGACAGGAATACAATGAGCAGTTCTTC.